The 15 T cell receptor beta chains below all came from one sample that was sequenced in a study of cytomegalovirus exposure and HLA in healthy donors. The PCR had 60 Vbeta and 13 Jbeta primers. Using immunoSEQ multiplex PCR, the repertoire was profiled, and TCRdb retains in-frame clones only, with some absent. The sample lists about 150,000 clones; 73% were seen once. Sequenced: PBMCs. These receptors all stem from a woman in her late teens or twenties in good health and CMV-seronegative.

The CDR3 loop is CASRTGTLMNTEAFF. CDR3 in DNA: TGTGCCAGCAGAACCGGGACATTAATGAACACTGAAGCTTTCTTT. The rearrangement uses TRBV27 and TRBJ1-1; TRBD1 is a possible D gene (6 bases). V was shortened by 6 bases and J by 0 bases, with 14 bases between the two germline ends. Germline V CDR1 and CDR2: MNHEY, SMNVEV (reference sequence). The CDR3 has 15 amino acids.

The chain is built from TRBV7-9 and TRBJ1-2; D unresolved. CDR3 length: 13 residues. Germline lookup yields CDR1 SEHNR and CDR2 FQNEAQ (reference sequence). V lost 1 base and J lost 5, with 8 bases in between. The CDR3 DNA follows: TGTGCCAGCAGCTTAGTCCCCGGGTATGGCTACACCTTC. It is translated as CASSLVPGYGYTF.

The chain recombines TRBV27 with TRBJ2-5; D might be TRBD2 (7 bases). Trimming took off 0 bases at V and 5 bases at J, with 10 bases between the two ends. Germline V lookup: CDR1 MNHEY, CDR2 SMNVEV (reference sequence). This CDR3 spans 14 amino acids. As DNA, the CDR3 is TGTGCCAGCAGTTTATCGGGGGGGCTGGAGACCCAGTACTTC. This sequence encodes CASSLSGGLETQYF.

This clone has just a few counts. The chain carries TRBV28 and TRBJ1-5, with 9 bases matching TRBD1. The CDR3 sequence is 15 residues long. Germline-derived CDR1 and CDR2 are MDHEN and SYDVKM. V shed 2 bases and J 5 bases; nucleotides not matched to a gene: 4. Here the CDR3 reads CASSLEGTGYQPQHF. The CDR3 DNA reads TGTGCCAGCAGTTTAGAGGGGACAGGGTATCAGCCCCAGCATTTT.

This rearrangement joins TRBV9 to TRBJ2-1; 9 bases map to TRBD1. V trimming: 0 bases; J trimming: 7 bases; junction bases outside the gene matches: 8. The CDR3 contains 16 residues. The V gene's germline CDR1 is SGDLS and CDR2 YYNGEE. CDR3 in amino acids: CASSVGGTGLRNEQFF. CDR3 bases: TGTGCCAGCAGCGTAGGGGGGACAGGGTTGAGGAATGAGCAGTTCTTC.

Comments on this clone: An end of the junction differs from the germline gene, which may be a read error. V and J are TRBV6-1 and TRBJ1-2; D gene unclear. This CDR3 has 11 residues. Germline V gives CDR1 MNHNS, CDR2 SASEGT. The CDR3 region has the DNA TGTGCCAGCAGTGAAGCCCCGCGGGGATTCTTC. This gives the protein CASSEAPRGFF.

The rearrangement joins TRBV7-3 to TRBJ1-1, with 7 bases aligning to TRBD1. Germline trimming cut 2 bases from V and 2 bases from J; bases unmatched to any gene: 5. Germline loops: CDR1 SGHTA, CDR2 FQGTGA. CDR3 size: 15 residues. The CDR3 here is CASSLLGQANTEAFF. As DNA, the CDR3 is TGTGCCAGCAGCTTATTAGGACAGGCAAACACTGAAGCTTTCTTT.

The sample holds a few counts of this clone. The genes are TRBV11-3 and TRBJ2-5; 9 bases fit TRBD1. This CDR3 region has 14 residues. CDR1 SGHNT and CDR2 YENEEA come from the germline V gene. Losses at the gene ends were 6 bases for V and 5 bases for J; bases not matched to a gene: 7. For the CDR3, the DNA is TGTGCCAGCAGTAGAGGACAGGGGTCGGAGACCCAGTACTTC. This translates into CASSRGQGSETQYF.

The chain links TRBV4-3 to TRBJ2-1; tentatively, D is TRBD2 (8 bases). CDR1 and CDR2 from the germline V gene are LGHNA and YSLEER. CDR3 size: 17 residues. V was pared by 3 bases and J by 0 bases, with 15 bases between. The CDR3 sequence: CASSQTTGTSSYNEQFF. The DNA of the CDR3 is TGCGCCAGCAGCCAGACGACAGGGACTAGCTCCTACAATGAGCAGTTCTTC.

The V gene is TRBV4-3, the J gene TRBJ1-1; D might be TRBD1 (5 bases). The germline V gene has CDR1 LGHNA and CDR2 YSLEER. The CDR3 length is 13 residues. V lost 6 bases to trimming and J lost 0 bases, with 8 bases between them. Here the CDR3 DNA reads TGCGCCAGCAGTAGGACATTGAACACTGAAGCTTTCTTT. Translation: CASSRTLNTEAFF.

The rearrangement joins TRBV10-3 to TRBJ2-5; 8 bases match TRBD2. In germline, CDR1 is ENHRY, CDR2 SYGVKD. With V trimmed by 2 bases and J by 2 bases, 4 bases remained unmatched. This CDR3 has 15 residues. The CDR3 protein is CAISEPSGPQETQYF. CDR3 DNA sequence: TGTGCCATCAGTGAGCCTAGCGGGCCACAAGAGACCCAGTACTTC.

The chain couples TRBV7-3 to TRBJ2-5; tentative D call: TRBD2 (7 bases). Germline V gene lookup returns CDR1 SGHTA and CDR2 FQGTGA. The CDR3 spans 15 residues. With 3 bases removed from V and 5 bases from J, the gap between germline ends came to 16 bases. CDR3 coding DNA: TGTGCCAGCAGCTTTGGAGGGGGGGCTTGGGAGACCCAGTACTTC. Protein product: CASSFGGGAWETQYF.

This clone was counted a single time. This CDR3 is CASSPTIQGHYGYTF. CDR3 coding DNA: TGTGCCAGCAGCCCTACGATACAGGGGCACTATGGCTACACCTTC. V is TRBV9 and J is TRBJ1-2; 7 bases map to TRBD1. From germline, CDR1 is SGDLS and CDR2 YYNGEE. The CDR3 contains 15 residues. V lost 4 bases and J lost 3; bases outside the gene matches: 9.

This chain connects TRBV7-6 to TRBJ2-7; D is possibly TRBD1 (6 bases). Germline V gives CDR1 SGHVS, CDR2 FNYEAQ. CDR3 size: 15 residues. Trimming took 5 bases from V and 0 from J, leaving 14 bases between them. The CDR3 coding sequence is TGTGCCAGCAGCGTAGGGGACACCATCTCCTACGAGCAGTACTTC. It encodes CASSVGDTISYEQYF.

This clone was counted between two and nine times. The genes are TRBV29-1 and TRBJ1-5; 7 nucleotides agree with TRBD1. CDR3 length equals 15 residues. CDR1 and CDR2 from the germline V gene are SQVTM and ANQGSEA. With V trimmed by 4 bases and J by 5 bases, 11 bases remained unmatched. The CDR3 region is CSVAKGAGVDQPQHF. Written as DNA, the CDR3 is TGCAGCGTTGCAAAGGGGGCAGGGGTGGATCAGCCCCAGCATTTT. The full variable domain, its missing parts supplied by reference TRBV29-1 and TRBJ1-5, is SAVISQKPSRDICQRGTSLTIQCQVDSQVTMMFWYRQQPGQSLTLIATANQGSEATYESGFVIDKFPISRPNLTFSTLTVSNMSPEDSSIYLCSVAKGAGVDQPQHFGDGTRLSIL.